Below, 15 T cell receptor beta chains from the same sample are listed, as sequenced in a study of T cell responses to AZD1222 COVID-19 vaccine. Profiled with immunoSEQ multiplex PCR; TCRdb holds only in-frame clones, not every one. The sample gives fewer than 120,000 clones, around 90% of which show up once; about 15% is in the top ten. This specimen consisted of peripheral blood, obtained 28 days after the second AZD1222 dose. These receptors were taken from an adult who received the AZD1222 COVID-19 vaccine.

Remarks on this clone: The junction differs from germline at one of its ends, possibly a read error. This chain uses TRBV3-1 (or the pseudogene TRBV3-2) with TRBJ2-5; 9 nucleotides agree with TRBD2. CDR1 is LGHDT and CDR2 is YNNKEL in the germline V gene (reference sequence). This CDR3 is 22 amino acids long. The CDR3 DNA reads as TGTCCCAGCAGCACTTACCCCCGGGGGCCTCGCGGGGGGGATTACCTGGGAGAGACCCAGTACTTC. It specifies CPSSTYPRGPRGGDYLGETQYF.

The chain joins TRBV5-1 to TRBJ1-1; TRBD1 matches at 10 bases. J gave up 7 bases and V 0 bases, and 3 bases lay outside the gene matches. CDR1 and CDR2 (germline): SGHRS, YFSETQ. The CDR3 is 14 amino acids. The CDR3 here is CASSLGQGASEAFF. The CDR3 bases are TGCGCCAGCAGCTTGGGACAGGGGGCGAGTGAAGCTTTCTTT.

This chain joins TRBV29-1 and TRBJ1-1, with 8 bases identical to TRBD1. This CDR3 is 13 amino acids long. Germline CDR1 and CDR2: SQVTM and ANQGSEA. Unmatched junction bases numbered 6, after V lost 7 bases and J lost 2 bases. DNA for the CDR3: TGCAGCGCCAAGACAGGGGCAAACACTGAAGCTTTCTTT. This codes for CSAKTGANTEAFF.

This chain joins TRBV4-1 and TRBJ1-5; D uncertain. Per germline, CDR1 MGHRA and CDR2 YSYEKL. V lost 0 bases to trimming and J lost 8 bases, with 8 bases between them. The CDR3 runs 13 residues. The CDR3: CASSQEGREPQHF. In DNA, the CDR3 is TGCGCCAGCAGCCAAGAGGGGAGAGAGCCCCAGCATTTT.

The V and J genes are TRBV11-3 and TRBJ1-2; 7 bases line up with TRBD1. This CDR3 has 16 residues. After removal of 2 bases from V and 2 bases from J, the junction contained 8 bases not matched to a gene. Looked up from germline, CDR1 is SGHNT and CDR2 is YENEEA. The chain's CDR3 is CASSLIGTVQNYGYTF. In DNA form, the CDR3 reads TGTGCCAGCAGCTTAATCGGGACAGTTCAAAACTATGGCTACACCTTC.

This clone was recorded once. The V call is TRBV5-5, the J call TRBJ1-6, with TRBD1 as a possible D gene (5 bases). V was cut by 3 bases and J by 7 bases, with 17 bases left in between. Germline assignment: CDR1 SGHKS and CDR2 YYEKEE (reference sequence). CDR3 size: 16 residues. The CDR3 DNA reads as TGTGCCAGCAGCTCCCCCGGGACCAACCTAAATTCACCCCTCCACTTT. It specifies CASSSPGTNLNSPLHF.

The rearrangement uses TRBV28 and TRBJ1-3; D is perhaps TRBD1 (5 bases). V lost 5 bases, J lost 0 bases, and 11 bases lay in between. Germline assignment: CDR1 MDHEN and CDR2 SYDVKM. The CDR3 length is 15 residues. The CDR3 DNA reads as TGTGCCAGCAGTCCCCCGGGACTCTCTGGAAACACCATATATTTT. Its translation is CASSPPGLSGNTIYF.

This chain uses TRBV2 with TRBJ2-2; tentative D call: TRBD1 (6 bases). Germline-derived CDR1 and CDR2 are SNHLY and FYNNEI. V lost 5 bases to trimming and J lost 1 base, with 11 bases between them. This CDR3 is built from 15 residues. CDR3 DNA sequence: TGTGCCAGCAGTTCGCCGGGACAGAACACCGGGGAGCTGTTTTTT. Protein: CASSSPGQNTGELFF.

The chain is built from TRBV3-1 (or the pseudogene TRBV3-2) and TRBJ2-7; D unclear. Germline lookup yields CDR1 LGHDT and CDR2 YNNKEL (reference sequence). The CDR3 is made up of 15 amino acids. V lost 0 bases and J 1 base, leaving 10 bases between the germline ends. The CDR3 loop reads CASSQEGSLSYEQYF. Written as DNA, the CDR3 is TGTGCCAGCAGCCAAGAAGGCAGTCTATCCTACGAGCAGTACTTC.

The V gene is TRBV28, the J gene TRBJ1-5, with D possibly TRBD1 on 6 matching bases. Germline values: CDR1 MDHEN, CDR2 SYDVKM. V lost 6 bases and J 8 bases, leaving 14 bases between the germline ends. The CDR3 loop spans 13 amino acids. The CDR3 loop is CASRRTGKEPQHF. DNA for the CDR3: TGTGCCAGCAGGCGTACAGGGAAGGAGCCCCAGCATTTT.

This clone was seen just once. The chain has TRBV7-8 and TRBJ1-6, with a tentative D call TRBD1 (6 bases). The germline V gene encodes CDR1 SGHVS and CDR2 FQNEAQ. Between the trimmed V and J ends, which lost 1 base and 10 bases, there was a span of 14 bases. The CDR3 contains 15 residues. DNA of the CDR3: TGTGCCAGCAGCTTAGATGGGGGGCTGGGCTCACCCCTCCACTTT. Its protein is CASSLDGGLGSPLHF. The variable domain in full, with the rest retrieved from reference TRBV7-8 and TRBJ1-6, is GAGVSQSPRYKVAKRGQDVALRCDPISGHVSLFWYQQALGQGPEFLTYFQNEAQLDKSGLPSDRFFAERPEGSVSTLKIQRTQQEDSAVYLCASSLDGGLGSPLHFGNGTRLTVT.

The J gene is TRBJ1-1, the V gene TRBV5-4; TRBD1 is a possible D gene (5 bases). CDR3 length: 14 residues. Germline CDR1 is SGHNT and CDR2 is YYREEE (reference sequence). V lost 2 bases and J 1 base, leaving 9 bases between the germline ends. DNA for the CDR3: TGTGCCAGCAGCTTCAGGGAGGGGAACACTGAAGCTTTCTTT. Its protein is CASSFREGNTEAFF.

This chain links TRBV27 with TRBJ2-3; 8 bases are shared with TRBD2. Germline assignment: CDR1 MNHEY and CDR2 SMNVEV (reference sequence). The CDR3 runs 21 residues. V trimming: 0 bases; J trimming: 0 bases; junction bases outside the gene matches: 17. Here the CDR3 DNA reads TGTGCCAGCAGTTTATCCTCCGGCGACGTAGCGGGATACGGTAGCACAGATACGCAGTATTTT. Its protein product is CASSLSSGDVAGYGSTDTQYF.

This rearrangement joins TRBV28 to TRBJ2-4; 12 bases are shared with TRBD2. This CDR3 has 14 residues. The V and J ends lost 7 bases and 8 bases, in that order; junction bases with no gene match: 6. Germline CDR1 is MDHEN and CDR2 is SYDVKM. The CDR3 here is CASTPSGRGYIQYF. The CDR3 nucleotides are TGTGCCAGCACCCCTAGCGGGAGGGGGTACATTCAGTACTTC.

A few counts support this clone. The chain has TRBV28 and TRBJ1-5, with TRBD1 identical over 9 bases. CDR1 and CDR2 from the germline V gene are MDHEN and SYDVKM. With V trimmed by 5 bases and J by 6 bases, 8 bases remained unmatched. This CDR3 is 15 amino acids long. CDR3 nucleotides: TGTGCCAGCAGTCTAACAGGGGGCTGGGGTCAGCCCCAGCATTTT. Translated: CASSLTGGWGQPQHF.